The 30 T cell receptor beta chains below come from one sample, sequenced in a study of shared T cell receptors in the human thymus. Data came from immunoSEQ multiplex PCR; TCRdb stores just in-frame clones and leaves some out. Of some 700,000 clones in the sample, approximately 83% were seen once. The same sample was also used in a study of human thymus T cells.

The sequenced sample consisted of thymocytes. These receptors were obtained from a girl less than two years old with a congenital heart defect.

CDR3 amino acids: CASSKKDSRNTGELFF. CDR3 coding DNA: TGTGCCAGTAGTAAGAAGGACAGCCGAAACACCGGGGAGCTGTTTTTT. The chain recombines TRBV19 with TRBJ2-2; perhaps TRBD1 as D (6 bases). Deletions cut 4 bases from V and 2 bases from J, with 14 bases between. CDR1 is LNHDA, CDR2 SQIVND, per germline (reference sequence). CDR3 length: 16 amino acids.

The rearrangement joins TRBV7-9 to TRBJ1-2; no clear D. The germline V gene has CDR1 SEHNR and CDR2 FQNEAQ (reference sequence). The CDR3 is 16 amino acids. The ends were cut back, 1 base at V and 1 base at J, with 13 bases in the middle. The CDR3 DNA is TGTGCCAGCAGCTTAGGCTTATGGGAGTTTAACTATGGCTACACCTTC. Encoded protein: CASSLGLWEFNYGYTF.

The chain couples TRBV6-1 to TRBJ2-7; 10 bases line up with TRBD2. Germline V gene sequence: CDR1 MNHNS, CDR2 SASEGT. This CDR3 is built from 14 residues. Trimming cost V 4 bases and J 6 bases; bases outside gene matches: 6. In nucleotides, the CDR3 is TGTGCCAGCAGTGTTACTAGCGGGGACTTCGAGCAGTACTTC. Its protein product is CASSVTSGDFEQYF.

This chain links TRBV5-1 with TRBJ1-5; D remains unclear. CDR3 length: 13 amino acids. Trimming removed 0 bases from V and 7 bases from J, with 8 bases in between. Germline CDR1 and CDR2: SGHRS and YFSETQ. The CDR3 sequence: CASSLGGGQPQHF. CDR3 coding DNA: TGCGCCAGCAGCTTGGGAGGTGGGCAGCCCCAGCATTTT.

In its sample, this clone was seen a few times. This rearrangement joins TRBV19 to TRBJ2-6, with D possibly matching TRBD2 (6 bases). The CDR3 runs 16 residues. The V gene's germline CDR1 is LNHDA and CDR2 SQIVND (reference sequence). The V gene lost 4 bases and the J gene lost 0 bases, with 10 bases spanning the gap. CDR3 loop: CASSTGVHSGANVLTF. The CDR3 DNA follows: TGTGCCAGTAGTACGGGAGTCCACTCTGGGGCCAACGTCCTGACTTTC.

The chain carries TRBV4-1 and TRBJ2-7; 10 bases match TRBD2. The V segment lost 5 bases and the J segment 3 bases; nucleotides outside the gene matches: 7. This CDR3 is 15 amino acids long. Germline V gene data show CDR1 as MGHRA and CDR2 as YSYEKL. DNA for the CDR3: TGCGCCAGCAGCATAAGCGGGGGGGAGAACTACGAGCAGTACTTC. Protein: CASSISGGENYEQYF.

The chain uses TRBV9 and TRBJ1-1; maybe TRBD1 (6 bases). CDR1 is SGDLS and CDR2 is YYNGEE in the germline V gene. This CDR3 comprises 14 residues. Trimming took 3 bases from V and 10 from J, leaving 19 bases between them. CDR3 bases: TGTGCCAGCAGCGGTCGGTCGGGGGGGGCGGGAGCTTTCTTT. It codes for CASSGRSGGAGAFF. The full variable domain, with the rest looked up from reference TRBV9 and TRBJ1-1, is DSGVTQTPKHLITATGQRVTLRCSPRSGDLSVYWYQQSLDQGLQFLIQYYNGEERAKGNILERFSAQQFPDLHSELNLSSLELGDSALYFCASSGRSGGAGAFFGQGTRLTVV.

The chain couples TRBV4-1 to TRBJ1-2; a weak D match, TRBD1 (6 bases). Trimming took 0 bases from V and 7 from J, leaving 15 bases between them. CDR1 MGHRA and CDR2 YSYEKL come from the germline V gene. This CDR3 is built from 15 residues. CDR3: CASSQEHRASLGYTF. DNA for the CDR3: TGCGCCAGCAGCCAAGAACACAGGGCGAGCCTTGGCTACACCTTC.

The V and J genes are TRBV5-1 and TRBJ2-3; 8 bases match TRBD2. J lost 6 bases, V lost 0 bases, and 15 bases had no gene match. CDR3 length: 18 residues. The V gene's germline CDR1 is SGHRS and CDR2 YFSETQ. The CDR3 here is CASSLGRDGGGNSDTQYF. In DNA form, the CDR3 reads TGCGCCAGCAGCTTGGGTCGGGACGGGGGGGGCAACTCGGATACGCAGTATTTT.

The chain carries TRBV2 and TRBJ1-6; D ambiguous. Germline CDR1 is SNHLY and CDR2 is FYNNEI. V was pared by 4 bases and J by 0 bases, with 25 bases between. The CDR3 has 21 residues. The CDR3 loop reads CASSVVVEGLVSSSYNSPLHF. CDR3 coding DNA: TGTGCCAGCAGTGTTGTGGTTGAAGGACTAGTATCAAGCTCCTATAATTCACCCCTCCACTTT.

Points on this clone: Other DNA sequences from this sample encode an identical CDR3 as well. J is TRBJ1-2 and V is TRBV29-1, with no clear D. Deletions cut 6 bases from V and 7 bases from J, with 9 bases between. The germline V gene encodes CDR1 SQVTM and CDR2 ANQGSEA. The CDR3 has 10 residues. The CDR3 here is CSVVSGGYTF. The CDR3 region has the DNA TGCAGCGTGGTGTCGGGTGGCTACACCTTC.

This CDR3 reads CATYGSNQPQHF. As DNA, the CDR3 is TGTGCCACCTATGGTAGCAATCAGCCCCAGCATTTT. The genes are TRBV6-6 and TRBJ1-5; D not resolved. Deletions cut 10 bases from V and 0 bases from J, with 7 bases between. Per the germline V gene, CDR1 is MNHNY and CDR2 is SVGAGI (reference sequence). This CDR3 comprises 12 residues.

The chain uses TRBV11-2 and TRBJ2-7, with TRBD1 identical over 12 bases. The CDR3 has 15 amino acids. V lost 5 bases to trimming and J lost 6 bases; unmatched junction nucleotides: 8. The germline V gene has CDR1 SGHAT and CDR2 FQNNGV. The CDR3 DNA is TGTGCCAGCAGCGACATACCGGGACAGGGGGCCGAGCAGTACTTC. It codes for CASSDIPGQGAEQYF.

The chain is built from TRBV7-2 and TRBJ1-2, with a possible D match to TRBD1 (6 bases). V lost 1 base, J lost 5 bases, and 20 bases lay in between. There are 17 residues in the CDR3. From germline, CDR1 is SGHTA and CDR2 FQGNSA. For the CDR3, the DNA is TGTGCCAGCAGCTTAGGTATGGATCACAGGGACCAGTATGGCTACACCTTC. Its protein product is CASSLGMDHRDQYGYTF.

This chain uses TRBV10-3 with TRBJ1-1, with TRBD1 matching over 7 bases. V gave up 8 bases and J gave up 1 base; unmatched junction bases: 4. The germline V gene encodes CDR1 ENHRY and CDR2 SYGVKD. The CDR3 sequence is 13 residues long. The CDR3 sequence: CAIRDSKNTEAFF. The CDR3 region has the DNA TGTGCCATCCGGGACAGCAAGAACACTGAAGCTTTCTTT.

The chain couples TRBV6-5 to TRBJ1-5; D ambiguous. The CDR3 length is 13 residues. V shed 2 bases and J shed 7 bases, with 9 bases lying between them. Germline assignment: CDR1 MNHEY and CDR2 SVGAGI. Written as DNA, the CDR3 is TGTGCCAGCAGTTACACGGGTGCGCAGCCCCAGCATTTT. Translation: CASSYTGAQPQHF.

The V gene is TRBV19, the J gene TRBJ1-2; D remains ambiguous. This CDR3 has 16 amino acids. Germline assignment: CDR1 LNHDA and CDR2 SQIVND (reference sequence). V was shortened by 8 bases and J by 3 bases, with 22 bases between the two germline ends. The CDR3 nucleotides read TGTGCCAGTTCCGTCTTACTTGAGGCAAGCCACTATGGCTACACCTTC. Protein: CASSVLLEASHYGYTF.

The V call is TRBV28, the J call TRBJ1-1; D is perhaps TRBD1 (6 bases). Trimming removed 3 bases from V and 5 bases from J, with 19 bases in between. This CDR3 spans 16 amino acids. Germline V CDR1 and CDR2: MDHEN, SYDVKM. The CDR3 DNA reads TGTGCCAGCAGTTTCTCCACCATACAGGGCTTGACTGAAGCTTTCTTT. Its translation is CASSFSTIQGLTEAFF.

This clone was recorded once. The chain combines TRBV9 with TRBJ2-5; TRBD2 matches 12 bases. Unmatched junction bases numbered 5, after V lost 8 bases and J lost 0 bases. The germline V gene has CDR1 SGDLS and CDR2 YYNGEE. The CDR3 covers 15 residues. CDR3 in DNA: TGTGCCAGTTCTAGCGGGGGGGGAGACCAAGAGACCCAGTACTTC. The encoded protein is CASSSGGGDQETQYF.

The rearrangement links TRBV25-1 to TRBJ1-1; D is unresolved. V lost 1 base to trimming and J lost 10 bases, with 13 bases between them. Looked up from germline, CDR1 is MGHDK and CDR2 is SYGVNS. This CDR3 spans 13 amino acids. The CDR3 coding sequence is TGTGCCAGCAGTGAATTGGGGAGGCGGCGAGCTTTCTTT. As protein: CASSELGRRRAFF.

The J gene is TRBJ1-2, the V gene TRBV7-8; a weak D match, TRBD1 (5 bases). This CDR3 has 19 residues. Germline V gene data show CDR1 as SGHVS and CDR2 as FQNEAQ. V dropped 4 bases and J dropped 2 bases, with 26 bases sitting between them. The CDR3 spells CASSSQGGFQGPLNYGYTF. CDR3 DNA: TGTGCCAGCAGCTCCCAGGGTGGGTTCCAAGGCCCATTAAACTATGGCTACACCTTC.

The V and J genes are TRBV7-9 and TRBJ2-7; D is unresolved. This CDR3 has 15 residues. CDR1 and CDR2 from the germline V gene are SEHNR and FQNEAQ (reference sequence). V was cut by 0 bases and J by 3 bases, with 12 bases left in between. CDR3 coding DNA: TGTGCCAGCAGCTTAGCTCCTGGGCACCTCTACGAGCAGTACTTC. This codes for CASSLAPGHLYEQYF. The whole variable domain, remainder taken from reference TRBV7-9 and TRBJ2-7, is DTGVSQNPRHKITKRGQNVTFRCDPISEHNRLYWYRQTLGQGPEFLTYFQNEAQLEKSRLLSDRFSAERPKGSFSTLEIQRTEQGDSAMYLCASSLAPGHLYEQYFGPGTRLTVT.

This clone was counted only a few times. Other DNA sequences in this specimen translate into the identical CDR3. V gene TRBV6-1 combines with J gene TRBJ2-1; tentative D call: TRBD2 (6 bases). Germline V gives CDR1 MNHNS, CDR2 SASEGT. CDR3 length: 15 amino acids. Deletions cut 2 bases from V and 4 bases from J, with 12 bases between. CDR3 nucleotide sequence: TGTGCCAGCAGTGAACGGGGGTATCGATACAATGAGCAGTTCTTC. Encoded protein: CASSERGYRYNEQFF.

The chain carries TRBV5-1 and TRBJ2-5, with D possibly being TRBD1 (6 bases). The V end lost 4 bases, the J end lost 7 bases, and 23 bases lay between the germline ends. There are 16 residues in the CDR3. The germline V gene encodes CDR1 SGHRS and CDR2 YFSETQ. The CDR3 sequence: CASSPQDSPLQRTQYF. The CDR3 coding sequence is TGCGCCAGCAGCCCCCAGGACAGCCCTTTGCAGCGGACCCAGTACTTC.

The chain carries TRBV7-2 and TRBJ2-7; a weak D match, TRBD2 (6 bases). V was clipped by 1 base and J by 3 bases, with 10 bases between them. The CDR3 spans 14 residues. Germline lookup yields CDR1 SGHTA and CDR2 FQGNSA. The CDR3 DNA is TGTGCCAGCAGCTTAGGGCAGGGAGGCTACGAGCAGTACTTC. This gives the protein CASSLGQGGYEQYF.

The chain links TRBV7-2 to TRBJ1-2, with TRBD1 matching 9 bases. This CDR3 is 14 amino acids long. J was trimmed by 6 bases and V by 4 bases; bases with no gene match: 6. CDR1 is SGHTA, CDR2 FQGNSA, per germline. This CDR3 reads CASSSLGQGNGYTF. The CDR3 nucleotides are TGTGCCAGCAGCTCGCTGGGACAGGGAAATGGCTACACCTTC.

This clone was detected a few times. The CDR3 here is CASSQEAGVEDTQYF. CDR3 in DNA: TGCGCCAGCAGCCAAGAAGCCGGGGTGGAGGATACGCAGTATTTT. V and J are TRBV4-3 and TRBJ2-3; D possibly corresponds to TRBD2 (5 bases). The length of the CDR3 is 15 residues. The germline gives CDR1 LGHNA, CDR2 YSLEER. Trimming took off 0 bases at V and 6 bases at J, with 13 bases between the two ends.

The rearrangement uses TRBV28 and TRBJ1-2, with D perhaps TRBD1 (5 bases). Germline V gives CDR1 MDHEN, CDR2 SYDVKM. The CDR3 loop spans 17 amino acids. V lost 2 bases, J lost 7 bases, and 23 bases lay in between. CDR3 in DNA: TGTGCCAGCAGTTTAAGTCAGAGCAGGGAGGGACTATCTGGCTACACCTTC. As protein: CASSLSQSREGLSGYTF.

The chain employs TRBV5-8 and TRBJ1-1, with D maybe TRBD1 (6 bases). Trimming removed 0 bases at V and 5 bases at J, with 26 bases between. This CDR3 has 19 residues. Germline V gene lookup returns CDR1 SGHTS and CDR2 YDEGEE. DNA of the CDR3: TGTGCCAGCAGCTTGGGGTTCCGAGGGGGGGCGAGGGAGGGGACTGAAGCTTTCTTT. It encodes CASSLGFRGGAREGTEAFF.

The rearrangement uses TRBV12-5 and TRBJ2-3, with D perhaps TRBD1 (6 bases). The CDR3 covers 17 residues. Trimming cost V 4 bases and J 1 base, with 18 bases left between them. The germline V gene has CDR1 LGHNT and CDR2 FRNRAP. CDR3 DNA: TGTGCTAGTGGTTCTTCCGGTAACGGGACACGCACAGATACGCAGTATTTT. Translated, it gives CASGSSGNGTRTDTQYF. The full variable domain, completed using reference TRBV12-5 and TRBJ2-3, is DARVTQTPRHKVTEMGQEVTMRCQPILGHNTVFWYRQTMMQGLELLAYFRNRAPLDDSGMPKDRFSAEMPDATLATLKIQPSEPRDSAVYFCASGSSGNGTRTDTQYFGPGTRLTVL.